This T cell receptor (beta chain) was obtained from a study of shared clonotypes between healthy human individuals. Researchers partitioned CD4+ cells into CD45RA+ naive and CD45RA-negative memory subsets. Some clones are missing from TCRdb's copy, which holds only in-frame ones; the method was immunoSEQ multiplex PCR. The repertoire holds 2 million to 2.5 million clones, with 90% to 95% as singletons. This CDR3 has 15 amino acids. Germline loops: CDR1 MNHNY, CDR2 SVGAGI (reference sequence). V shed 5 bases and J shed 3 bases, with 17 bases lying between them. V and J are TRBV6-6 and TRBJ2-7; possibly TRBD2 for D (6 bases). The clonotype comes from a man younger than 35 in good health. Specimen: naive CD4+ T cells sorted from blood. The subset is: CD45RA+ positively selected. This CDR3 reads CASSPGTLDVYEQYF. DNA of the CDR3: TGTGCCAGCAGTCCCGGGACTCTGGACGTCTACGAGCAGTACTTC.